The 21 T cell receptor beta chains presented below share a single source sample, sequenced in a study of a mutant IDH1 vaccine in newly diagnosed glioma. Sample time point: week 35, safety follow-up. It was 300 ug of mutant IDH1 20-mer peptide that made up each vaccine dose, given with topical imiquimod. Clones were sequenced by immunoSEQ multiplex PCR, and TCRdb holds only the in-frame ones, with some missing. In the table there are tens of thousands of clones, about four fifths of which are singletons. Their antigens remain unidentified. The sequencing here drew on PBMCs, taken from a glioma patient whose treatment included an IDH1 peptide vaccine. Receptor source: a woman in her late teens or twenties with glioma.

The chain recombines TRBV20-1 with TRBJ2-7, with 7 bases fitting TRBD2. The CDR3 spans 11 residues. With 6 bases clipped from V and 6 bases from J, the junction kept 5 bases outside the gene matches. Germline V gene sequence: CDR1 DFQATT, CDR2 SNEGSKA (reference sequence). The DNA of the CDR3 is TGCAGTGCGGGTACTAGCGTCGAGCAGTACTTC. This codes for CSAGTSVEQYF.

The chain has TRBV6-5 and TRBJ1-1, with 7 nucleotides matching TRBD1. V trimming: 0 bases; J trimming: 7 bases; junction bases outside the gene matches: 5. Per germline, CDR1 MNHEY and CDR2 SVGAGI. This CDR3 contains 14 residues. This chain's CDR3 is CASSYSKGAYEAFF. DNA for the CDR3: TGTGCCAGCAGTTACTCGAAGGGGGCATATGAAGCTTTCTTT.

V is TRBV5-4 and J is TRBJ2-3; TRBD2 agrees at 11 bases. The CDR3 loop spans 17 amino acids. Trimming took 4 bases from V and 4 from J; bases not matched to a gene: 11. Germline CDR1 SGHNT, CDR2 YYREEE (reference sequence). The CDR3 bases are TGTGCCAGCAGCCCAAGACTAGCGGGAAGTAGGGCAGATACGCAGTATTTT. Its translation is CASSPRLAGSRADTQYF.

The J gene is TRBJ1-5, the V gene TRBV5-1, with D maybe TRBD1 (5 bases). From germline, CDR1 is SGHRS and CDR2 YFSETQ. The CDR3 loop spans 13 amino acids. V was trimmed by 5 bases and J by 3 bases, leaving 9 bases between them. Written as DNA, the CDR3 is TGCGCCAGCAGAAGGGACCCCAATCAGCCCCAGCATTTT. This sequence encodes CASRRDPNQPQHF.

The chain uses TRBV20-1 and TRBJ2-7; no clear D. CDR1 is DFQATT and CDR2 is SNEGSKA in the germline V gene (reference sequence). The CDR3 consists of 10 residues. Trimming took 4 bases from V and 3 from J, leaving 4 bases between them. CDR3 bases: TGCAGTGCTACCCTCTACGAGCAGTACTTC. Encoded protein: CSATLYEQYF.

The V call is TRBV6-6, the J call TRBJ1-5, with 11 nucleotides matching TRBD1. With V trimmed by 4 bases and J by 6 bases, 8 bases remained unmatched. The CDR3 length is 16 residues. The germline V gene has CDR1 MNHNY and CDR2 SVGAGI (reference sequence). CDR3 loop: CASSFIGQGAGQPQHF. The CDR3 bases are TGTGCCAGCAGTTTCATTGGACAGGGGGCTGGTCAGCCCCAGCATTTT.

The chain uses TRBV5-4 and TRBJ1-1; D is perhaps TRBD1 (6 bases). With 1 base removed from V and 2 bases from J, the gap between germline ends came to 12 bases. The CDR3 covers 15 residues. The germline V gene has CDR1 SGHNT and CDR2 YYREEE (reference sequence). The chain's CDR3 is CASSLTRQANTEAFF. In DNA, the CDR3 is TGTGCCAGCAGCTTGACTAGACAGGCCAACACTGAAGCTTTCTTT.

The CDR3 spells CASSLFLGTTNEKLFF. The CDR3 DNA reads TGTGCCAGCAGCTTGTTTCTAGGGACAACTAATGAAAAACTGTTTTTT. The chain joins TRBV5-4 to TRBJ1-4, with D uncertain. V was pared by 1 base and J by 0 bases, with 10 bases between. Germline-derived CDR1 and CDR2 are SGHNT and YYREEE (reference sequence). CDR3 length equals 16 residues.

This clone was found a few times. V and J are TRBV6-1 and TRBJ2-3; D might be TRBD2 (5 bases). This CDR3 has 15 amino acids. Germline values: CDR1 MNHNS, CDR2 SASEGT. Trimming took 2 bases from V and 0 from J, leaving 9 bases between them. The CDR3 nucleotides are TGTGCCAGCAGTGAACTAAGCGGCAGCACAGATACGCAGTATTTT. This translates into CASSELSGSTDTQYF.

The DNA of the CDR3 is TGTGCCAGCAGTGGGGGGACAGGGGGAAATAGCAATCAGCCCCAGCATTTT. Its protein is CASSGGTGGNSNQPQHF. The V call is TRBV2, the J call TRBJ1-5; 11 bases align to TRBD1. Looked up from germline, CDR1 is SNHLY and CDR2 is FYNNEI. V lost 4 bases and J lost 0; bases outside the gene matches: 5. The length of the CDR3 is 17 residues.

V gene TRBV4-3 combines with J gene TRBJ2-2; TRBD1 or TRBD2 may be the D gene (5 bases each). V was shortened by 1 base and J by 1 base, with 10 bases between the two germline ends. The length of the CDR3 is 16 residues. In germline, CDR1 is LGHNA, CDR2 YSLEER. CDR3 DNA: TGCGCCAGCAGCCAAGGTCTTGGGGGGAACACCGGGGAGCTGTTTTTT. It specifies CASSQGLGGNTGELFF.

The rearrangement links TRBV18 to TRBJ2-6, with unresolved D. Germline V lookup: CDR1 KGHSH, CDR2 LQKENI. The V gene lost 6 bases and the J gene lost 1 base, with 7 bases spanning the gap. The CDR3 has 14 residues. The CDR3 is CASSPTSGANVLTF. The CDR3 DNA follows: TGTGCCAGCTCCCCTACTTCTGGGGCCAACGTCCTGACTTTC.

The CDR3 DNA reads as TGTGCCAGCAGTTCCCCGGGACAGGGGACGGGCACTGAAGCTTTCTTT. This codes for CASSSPGQGTGTEAFF. This chain uses TRBV6-5 with TRBJ1-1, with 10 bases matching TRBD1. Germline CDR1 and CDR2: MNHEY and SVGAGI. The CDR3 covers 16 residues. Trimming at V came to 4 bases and at J to 4 bases, leaving 9 bases not matched to a gene.

The chain employs TRBV18 and TRBJ2-2; possibly TRBD1 for D (6 bases). Between the trimmed V and J ends, which lost 2 bases and 5 bases, there was a span of 9 bases. Germline V gene lookup returns CDR1 KGHSH and CDR2 LQKENI. This CDR3 comprises 14 residues. The CDR3 sequence: CASSPTTGTGELFF. The DNA of the CDR3 is TGTGCCAGCTCACCAACTACAGGGACCGGGGAGCTGTTTTTT.

This clone was observed once. The rearrangement links TRBV11-3 to TRBJ2-2, with 8 bases identical to TRBD1. The CDR3 consists of 15 residues. Trimming took 4 bases from V and 1 from J; bases not matched to a gene: 2. Germline V lookup: CDR1 SGHNT, CDR2 YENEEA. The CDR3: CASSSGQGNTGELFF. The CDR3 nucleotides read TGTGCCAGCAGCTCAGGACAGGGGAACACCGGGGAGCTGTTTTTT.

This clone has just one count. V usage is TRBV27 and J usage is TRBJ1-5; no clear D gene. The V gene lost 3 bases and the J gene lost 5 bases, with 14 bases spanning the gap. The CDR3 consists of 15 residues. Germline assignment: CDR1 MNHEY and CDR2 SMNVEV (reference sequence). CDR3: CASSFKEAHHQPQHF. The DNA of the CDR3 is TGTGCCAGCAGTTTTAAAGAAGCCCACCATCAGCCCCAGCATTTT.

The rearrangement joins TRBV5-4 to TRBJ2-3; D gene uncertain. The CDR3 runs 12 residues. Germline V gene lookup returns CDR1 SGHNT and CDR2 YYREEE (reference sequence). The V gene lost 9 bases and the J gene lost 5 bases, with 13 bases spanning the gap. CDR3 sequence reads: CAKSLAGDTQYF. The CDR3 region has the DNA TGTGCCAAATCACTCGCCGGAGATACGCAGTATTTT.

This chain joins TRBV7-2 and TRBJ2-1; D gene ambiguous. The CDR3 runs 12 residues. Deletions cut 3 bases from V and 9 bases from J, with 9 bases between. The germline gives CDR1 SGHTA, CDR2 FQGNSA. The CDR3 DNA reads TGTGCCAGCAGCTTGGGGTTAGGTGAGCAGTTCTTC. Translating it yields CASSLGLGEQFF.

There are a few counts of this clone. V usage is TRBV5-4 and J usage is TRBJ1-2; 8 bases are a match to TRBD1. The V gene's germline CDR1 is SGHNT and CDR2 YYREEE (reference sequence). V lost 4 bases, J lost 4 bases, and 6 bases stayed unmatched. The CDR3 is made up of 14 amino acids. CDR3 DNA sequence: TGTGCCAGCAGCGTCGACAGGGGTATCTATGGCTACACCTTC. Protein product: CASSVDRGIYGYTF.

The chain uses TRBV7-2 and TRBJ2-5, with D unclear. The V and J ends lost 2 bases and 2 bases respectively, with 15 bases between them. The germline V gene encodes CDR1 SGHTA and CDR2 FQGNSA. This CDR3 contains 16 residues. The CDR3 DNA sequence: TGTGCCAGCAGCTTATTTCCGAGGAGTAGGCAAGAGACCCAGTACTTC. Amino acid sequence: CASSLFPRSRQETQYF.

This clone was detected only a few times. This sequence joins TRBV10-3 and TRBJ1-1; perhaps TRBD1 as D (6 bases). This CDR3 spans 13 amino acids. The germline V gene has CDR1 ENHRY and CDR2 SYGVKD. The V gene lost 6 bases and the J gene lost 0 bases, with 8 bases spanning the gap. The CDR3 protein is CAISQGLNTEAFF. The CDR3 DNA sequence: TGTGCCATCAGCCAGGGGTTGAACACTGAAGCTTTCTTT.